The rows below give T cell receptor beta chains drawn from one sample of a study of cytomegalovirus exposure and HLA in healthy donors. Data came from immunoSEQ multiplex PCR; TCRdb stores just in-frame clones and leaves some out. Of around 140,000 clones listed, roughly 74% are singletons. Sequencing was done on a sample of PBMCs. These receptors were obtained from a woman between 18 and 29 years old in good health and CMV-seropositive. Each CDR3 is given with its conserved first and last residue. A D gene is named only where the DNA matches it firmly. Clone size is given for some rows only: seen once, a few or many times, or a class if the clone is expanded.

len | d_gene | j_gene | abundance | v_gene | CDR3aa | CDR3nt
14 | TRBD1 | TRBJ2-7 | NA | TRBV25-1 | CASNDRGAAYEQYF | TGTGCCAGCAACGACAGGGGCGCGGCCTACGAGCAGTACTTC
17 | TRBD2 | TRBJ2-1 | once | TRBV27 | CASSLSPVAGGPWEQFF | TGTGCCAGCAGTTTATCACCGGTAGCGGGGGGGCCCTGGGAGCAGTTCTTC
13 | TRBD1 | TRBJ2-7 | NA | TRBV11-2 | CASSTGQVYEQYF | TGTGCCAGCAGCACGGGACAGGTCTACGAGCAGTACTTC
17 | TRBD1 | TRBJ2-2 | NA | TRBV27 | CASSHRGTSKLTGELFF | TGTGCCAGCTCGCACAGGGGTACCTCGAAGCTTACCGGGGAGCTGTTTTTT
14 | NA | TRBJ2-7 | NA | TRBV6-1 | CASSKEARAYEQYF | TGTGCCAGTTCTAAGGAGGCACGAGCCTACGAGCAGTACTTC
15 | TRBD1 | TRBJ2-5 | once | TRBV28 | CASSLWNRGRETQYF | TGTGCCAGCAGTTTATGGAACAGGGGGCGAGAGACCCAGTACTTC
16 | NA | TRBJ1-2 | NA | TRBV11-2 | CASSLGGPGENYGYTF | TGTGCCAGCAGCTTAGGGGGGCCAGGGGAAAACTATGGCTACACCTTC
13 | TRBD1 | TRBJ2-5 | NA | TRBV18 | CASSRDRGETQYF | TGTGCCAGCTCACGGGACAGGGGAGAGACCCAGTACTTC
15 | NA | TRBJ1-2 | NA | TRBV28 | CASSLQAALRYGYTF | TGTGCCAGCAGTTTGCAGGCAGCCCTTAGGTATGGCTACACCTTC
17 | TRBD2 | TRBJ2-3 | NA | TRBV5-6 | CASSLFASGGSTDTQYF | TGTGCCAGCAGCTTGTTCGCCAGCGGGGGGTCAACAGATACGCAGTATTTT
16 | NA | TRBJ2-3 | once | TRBV6-9 | CASSPHGGASTDTQYF | TGTGCCAGCAGTCCCCATGGGGGGGCTAGCACAGATACGCAGTATTTT
13 | TRBD2 | TRBJ2-7 | NA | TRBV9 | CASSVAGGDEQYF | TGTGCCAGCAGCGTAGCGGGGGGGGACGAGCAGTACTTC
15 | NA | TRBJ2-5 | NA | TRBV6-1 | CASSETAGGQETQYF | TGTGCCAGCAGTGAGACCGCAGGGGGGCAAGAGACCCAGTACTTC
13 | TRBD2 | TRBJ2-1 | NA | TRBV6-5 | CAATSGEGDEQFF | TGTGCTGCCACTAGCGGGGAAGGGGATGAGCAGTTCTTC
14 | NA | TRBJ1-1 | once | TRBV5-1 | CASSLTGSHTEAFF | TGCGCCAGCAGCTTGACCGGGTCCCACACTGAAGCTTTCTTT
15 | NA | TRBJ2-7 | NA | TRBV9 | CASSPRTGGTYEQYF | TGTGCCAGCAGCCCCCGGACCGGAGGCACCTACGAGCAGTACTTC
13 | NA | TRBJ1-1 | NA | TRBV14 | CASSQEARTEAFF | TGTGCCAGCAGCCAAGAAGCCCGAACTGAAGCTTTCTTT
15 | NA | TRBJ1-5 | NA | TRBV19 | CASSATGQSNQPQHF | TGTGCCAGTAGTGCTACGGGACAAAGCAATCAGCCCCAGCATTTT
12 | NA | TRBJ1-2 | NA | TRBV7-9 | CASGHLLYGYTF | TGTGCCAGCGGACATCTTCTTTATGGCTACACCTTC
16 | NA | TRBJ2-1 | NA | TRBV4-3 | CASSQKAAGSYNEQFF | TGCGCCAGCAGCCAAAAAGCGGCGGGCTCCTACAATGAGCAGTTCTTC
14 | NA | TRBJ1-4 | NA | TRBV4-2 | CASSLTDRNEKLFF | TGTGCCAGCAGCCTTACCGACAGGAATGAAAAACTGTTTTTT
15 | TRBD1 | TRBJ1-2 | NA | TRBV5-8 | CASSLRDSYNYGYTF | TGTGCCAGCAGCTTAAGGGACAGCTATAACTATGGCTACACCTTC
15 | NA | TRBJ1-6 | few | TRBV19 | CASSTSRGASSPLHF | TGTGCCAGTAGTACGTCCAGGGGAGCTTCTTCACCCCTCCACTTT
11 | NA | TRBJ2-1 | once | TRBV29-1 | CSVEVPSEQFF | TGCAGCGTTGAAGTTCCTAGCGAGCAGTTCTTC
12 | NA | TRBJ2-3 | NA | TRBV28 | CASRLSLDTQYF | TGTGCCAGCAGATTAAGCTTGGATACGCAGTATTTT
13 | NA | TRBJ2-3 | NA | TRBV5-1 | CASSLVEADTQYF | TGCGCCAGCAGCTTGGTGGAGGCAGATACGCAGTATTTT
19 | TRBD1 | TRBJ1-1 | NA | TRBV5-8 | CASSQVRGGKSVLNTEAFF | TGTGCCAGCAGTCAAGTACGAGGGGGCAAGAGTGTTCTGAACACTGAAGCTTTCTTT
15 | TRBD1 | TRBJ2-7 | NA | TRBV4-1 | CASSQGPGGLYEQYF | TGCGCCAGCAGCCAAGGTCCAGGGGGCCTTTACGAGCAGTACTTC
14 | NA | TRBJ1-5 | NA | TRBV11-2 | CASSLGLGNQPQHF | TGTGCCAGCAGCTTAGGACTGGGCAATCAGCCCCAGCATTTT
16 | NA | TRBJ2-6 | few | TRBV4-3 | CASSQNAGTGANVLTF | TGCGCCAGCAGCCAAAACGCGGGGACTGGGGCCAACGTCCTGACTTTC
17 | TRBD2 | TRBJ2-2 | NA | TRBV5-1 | CASSFGPGGSNTGELFF | TGCGCCAGCAGCTTCGGTCCGGGGGGATCGAACACCGGGGAGCTGTTTTTT
15 | NA | TRBJ2-2 | NA | TRBV6-5 | CASSYERGRTGELFF | TGTGCCAGCAGTTACGAACGGGGGAGAACCGGGGAGCTGTTTTTT
12 | TRBD2 | TRBJ2-7 | NA | TRBV5-6 | CASSFGGYEQYF | TGTGCCAGCAGCTTCGGGGGGTACGAGCAGTACTTC